Below are 3 T cell receptor beta chains sequenced from a single sample in a study of memory CD4+ T cells and cytomegalovirus serostatus. The repertoire was sequenced with immunoSEQ multiplex PCR; TCRdb's copy has only in-frame clones and lacks some. This table has about 52,000 clones, roughly 78% appearing once. The sort gate was single viable CD3+CD4+CD8-CD45RO+ cells for memory CD4+ T cells. The specimen sequenced was memory CD4+ T cells from blood. Source of these receptors: an adult in good health and CMV-seronegative.

The genes are TRBV11-2 and TRBJ2-3, with TRBD2 identical over 9 bases. CDR1 and CDR2 (germline): SGHAT, FQNNGV. Losses at the gene ends were 5 bases for V and 5 bases for J; bases not matched to a gene: 11. The CDR3 has 16 amino acids. This chain's CDR3 is CASSPVGGGARDTQYF. The DNA of the CDR3 is TGTGCCAGCAGCCCTGTGGGCGGGGGGGCCAGAGATACGCAGTATTTT.

This CDR3 reads CASSRTGLEGVTQYF. For the CDR3, the DNA is TGTGCCAGCAGCCGGACAGGGCTGGAGGGGGTGACCCAGTACTTC. The rearrangement links TRBV7-2 to TRBJ2-5; 8 positions match TRBD1. V lost 5 bases and J lost 7; bases outside the gene matches: 12. Germline V gene data show CDR1 as SGHTA and CDR2 as FQGNSA. CDR3 length: 15 residues.

The V call is TRBV4-3, the J call TRBJ2-1, with TRBD2 matching 8 bases. CDR3 length: 17 residues. V was clipped by 0 bases and J by 4 bases; unmatched bases: 8. The germline CDR1 and CDR2 sequences are LGHNA and YSLEER. CDR3 in amino acids: CASSQDLSGGRYNEQFF. As DNA, the CDR3 is TGCGCCAGCAGCCAAGACTTAAGCGGGGGACGTTACAATGAGCAGTTCTTC.